This T cell receptor (beta chain) came from a study of T cells in Graves' hyperthyroidism and ophthalmopathy. This clonotype was seen a handful of times. Its cognate antigen is unknown. Template material for amplifying TCR beta CDR3 regions consisted of RNA transcripts. When the TCR CDR3 underwent first-round RT-PCR, the HTBI primer set was used. TCRdb re-called the multiplex PCR reads through MiXCR, storing one row per CDR3 protein. Here the sample spans approximately 870,000 distinct CDR3 sequences, around 38% being singletons. Study outcomes and limitations: In validation, the model predicted ophthalmopathy. These predictions came a median roughly 6 months before onset.

Graves' hyperthyroidism qualified as stable when ophthalmopathy did not progress within 18 months. Extraction of PBMCs used roughly 9.6 ml of fresh peripheral blood. This clonotype originated in a man aged 18 to 30 with Graves' hyperthyroidism. Specimen: blood.

The CDR3 nucleotides read TGTGCCAGCAGTGAGGGGACTAGCGTCTCCTACGAGCAGTACTTC. This gives the protein CASSEGTSVSYEQYF. The J gene is TRBJ2-7, the V gene TRBV2, with 10 positions matching TRBD2. The J segment lost 0 bases and the V segment lost 3 bases, leaving 2 bases of the junction unmatched. The CDR3 covers 15 residues. Germline-derived CDR1 and CDR2 are SNHLY and FYNNEI. The whole variable domain, remainder taken from reference TRBV2 and TRBJ2-7, is EPEVTQTPSHQVTQMGQEVILRCVPISNHLYFYWYRQILGQKVEFLVSFYNNEISEKSEIFDDQFSVERPDGSNFTLKIRSTKLEDSAMYFCASSEGTSVSYEQYFGPGTRLTVT.